The 6 T cell receptor beta chains below were found in one sample sequenced in a study of cytomegalovirus exposure and HLA in healthy donors. The primer mix had 60 Vbeta and 13 Jbeta primers. Sequencing was performed with immunoSEQ multiplex PCR; in TCRdb, only in-frame clones are kept and a portion is missing. This repertoire shows about 190,000 clones, 70% to 75% found once; its top ten account for approximately 5%. What was sequenced was PBMCs. The receptors stem from a man younger than 45 in good health and CMV-seropositive.

The genes are TRBV19 and TRBJ2-7; 9 nucleotides match TRBD2. The V gene end was trimmed by 7 bases and the J gene end by 2 bases; junction bases not matched to a gene: 6. Germline loops: CDR1 LNHDA, CDR2 SQIVND (reference sequence). The CDR3 is 14 residues long. As DNA, the CDR3 is TGTGCCAGTAAAGCCCAGCGGGGGGCCTACGAGCAGTACTTC. The encoded protein is CASKAQRGAYEQYF.

This chain connects TRBV7-2 to TRBJ2-3; 9 bases fit TRBD2. J gave up 3 bases and V 0 bases, and 10 bases lay outside the gene matches. The CDR3 loop spans 18 amino acids. Per germline, CDR1 SGHTA and CDR2 FQGNSA. CDR3 in DNA: TGTGCCAGCAGCTTAGCCTCTCAGGCGGGGGGGACTACAGATACGCAGTATTTT. The encoded protein is CASSLASQAGGTTDTQYF.

V is TRBV4-2 and J is TRBJ2-1; 8 bases line up with TRBD2. CDR3 length: 17 residues. Losses at the gene ends were 4 bases for V and 4 bases for J; bases not matched to a gene: 12. Germline V CDR1 and CDR2: LGHNA, YNFKEQ. The CDR3 DNA reads as TGTGCCAGCAGCCGAGCCTCCGGGGGGGGGCAGTACAATGAGCAGTTCTTC. This encodes CASSRASGGGQYNEQFF.

This clone was seen only a few times. The V call is TRBV6-1, the J call TRBJ1-6; 9 nucleotides agree with TRBD1. CDR3 length: 17 residues. With 4 bases clipped from V and 1 base from J, the junction kept 5 bases outside the gene matches. Germline CDR1 MNHNS, CDR2 SASEGT. CDR3 protein: CASSGGQGRSYNSPLHF. The CDR3 coding sequence is TGTGCCAGCAGTGGAGGACAGGGGCGTTCCTATAATTCACCCCTCCACTTT.

This chain connects TRBV5-4 to TRBJ2-7, with a weak D call TRBD1 (6 bases). Trimming took off 4 bases at V and 4 bases at J, with 12 bases between the two ends. Germline loops: CDR1 SGHNT, CDR2 YYREEE (reference sequence). CDR3 length equals 13 residues. The CDR3 protein is CASSPMDSYEQYF. CDR3 nucleotides: TGTGCCAGCAGCCCAATGGACAGTTACGAGCAGTACTTC.

The V and J genes are TRBV7-9 and TRBJ1-6; possible D gene TRBD1, 6 bases. From germline, CDR1 is SEHNR and CDR2 FQNEAQ (reference sequence). The CDR3 totals 15 residues. V was shortened by 1 base and J by 7 bases, with 11 bases between the two germline ends. Here the CDR3 reads CASSLGGRGNSPLHF. CDR3 bases: TGTGCCAGCAGCTTAGGTGGCAGGGGAAATTCACCCCTCCACTTT.